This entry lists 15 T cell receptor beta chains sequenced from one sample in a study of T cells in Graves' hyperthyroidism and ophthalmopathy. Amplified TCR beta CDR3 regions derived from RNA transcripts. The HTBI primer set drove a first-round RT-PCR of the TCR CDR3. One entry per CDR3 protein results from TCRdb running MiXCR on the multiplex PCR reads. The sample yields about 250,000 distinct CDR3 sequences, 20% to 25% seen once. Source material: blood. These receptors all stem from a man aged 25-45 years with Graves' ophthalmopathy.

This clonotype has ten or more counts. The CDR3 DNA sequence: TGTGCCAGCGGGGGCGGGAGGAAAACAGATACGCAGTATTTT. Its protein is CASGGGRKTDTQYF. V gene TRBV2 combines with J gene TRBJ2-3; TRBD2 aligns across 8 bases. Germline assignment: CDR1 SNHLY and CDR2 FYNNEI. The CDR3 is 14 amino acids. V was pared by 8 bases and J by 3 bases, with 7 bases of the junction left unmatched.

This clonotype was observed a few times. The CDR3 DNA reads TGTGCCAGCAGCTTACCTGTCGTCGGGACTTACTACTACGAGCAGTACTTC. This translates into CASSLPVVGTYYYEQYF. The chain is built from TRBV7-8 and TRBJ2-7; D may be TRBD2 (6 bases). This CDR3 comprises 17 residues. V lost 2 bases to trimming and J lost 3 bases, with 20 bases between them. In germline, CDR1 is SGHVS, CDR2 FQNEAQ.

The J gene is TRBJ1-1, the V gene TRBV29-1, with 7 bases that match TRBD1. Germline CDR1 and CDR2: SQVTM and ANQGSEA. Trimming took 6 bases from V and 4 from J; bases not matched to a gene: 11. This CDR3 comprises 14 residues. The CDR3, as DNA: TGCAGCGTAACCCGTACAGGGGTGGGCACTGAAGCTTTCTTT. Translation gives CSVTRTGVGTEAFF.

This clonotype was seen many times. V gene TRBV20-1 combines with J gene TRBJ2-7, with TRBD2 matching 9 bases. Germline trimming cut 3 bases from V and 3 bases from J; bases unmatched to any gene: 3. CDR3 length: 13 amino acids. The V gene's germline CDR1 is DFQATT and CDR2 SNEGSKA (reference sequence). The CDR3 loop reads CSASSGSIYEQYF. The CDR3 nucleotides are TGCAGTGCTAGTAGCGGGAGTATCTACGAGCAGTACTTC.

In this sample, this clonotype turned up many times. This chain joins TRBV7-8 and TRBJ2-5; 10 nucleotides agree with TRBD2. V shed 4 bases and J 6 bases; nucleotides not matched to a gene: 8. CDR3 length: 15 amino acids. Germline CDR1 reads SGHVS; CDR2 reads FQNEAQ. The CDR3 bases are TGTGCCAGCAGCTCCCAGCGGGGGGGGCGGCAGACCCAGTACTTC. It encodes CASSSQRGGRQTQYF. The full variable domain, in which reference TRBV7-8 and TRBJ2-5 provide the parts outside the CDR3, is GAGVSQSPRYKVAKRGQDVALRCDPISGHVSLFWYQQALGQGPEFLTYFQNEAQLDKSGLPSDRFFAERPEGSVSTLKIQRTQQEDSAVYLCASSSQRGGRQTQYFGPGTRLLVL.

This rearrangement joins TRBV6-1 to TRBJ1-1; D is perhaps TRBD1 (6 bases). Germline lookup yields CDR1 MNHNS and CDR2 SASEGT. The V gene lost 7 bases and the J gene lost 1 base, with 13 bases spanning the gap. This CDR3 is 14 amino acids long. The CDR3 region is CASTSGAWNTEAFF. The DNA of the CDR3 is TGTGCCAGCACCTCGGGGGCTTGGAACACTGAAGCTTTCTTT.

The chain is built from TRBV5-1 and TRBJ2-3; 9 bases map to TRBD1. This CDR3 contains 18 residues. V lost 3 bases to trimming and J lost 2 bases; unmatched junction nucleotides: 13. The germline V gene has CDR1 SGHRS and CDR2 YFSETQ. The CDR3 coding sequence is TGCGCCAGCAGCTGGGGACAGGGATTGAGATCGTCCACAGATACGCAGTATTTT. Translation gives CASSWGQGLRSSTDTQYF.

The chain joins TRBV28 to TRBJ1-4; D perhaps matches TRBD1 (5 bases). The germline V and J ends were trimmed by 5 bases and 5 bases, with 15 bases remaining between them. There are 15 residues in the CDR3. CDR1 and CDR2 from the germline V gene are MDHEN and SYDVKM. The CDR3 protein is CASSISGTANEKLFF. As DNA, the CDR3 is TGTGCCAGCAGTATTTCCGGGACCGCGAATGAAAAACTGTTTTTT.

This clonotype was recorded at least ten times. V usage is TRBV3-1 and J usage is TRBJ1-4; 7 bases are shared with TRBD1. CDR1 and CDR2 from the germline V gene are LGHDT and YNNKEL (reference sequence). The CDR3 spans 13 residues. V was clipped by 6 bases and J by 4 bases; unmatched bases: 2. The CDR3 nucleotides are TGTGCCAGCAGTCGACAGGGTAATGAAAAACTGTTTTTT. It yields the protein CASSRQGNEKLFF.

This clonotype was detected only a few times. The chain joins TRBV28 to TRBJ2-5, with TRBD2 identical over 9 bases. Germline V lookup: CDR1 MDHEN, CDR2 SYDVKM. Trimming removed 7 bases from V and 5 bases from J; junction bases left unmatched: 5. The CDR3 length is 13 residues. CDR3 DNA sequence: TGTGCCAGCACAGCGGGAGGAGGTGAGACCCAGTACTTC. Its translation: CASTAGGGETQYF.

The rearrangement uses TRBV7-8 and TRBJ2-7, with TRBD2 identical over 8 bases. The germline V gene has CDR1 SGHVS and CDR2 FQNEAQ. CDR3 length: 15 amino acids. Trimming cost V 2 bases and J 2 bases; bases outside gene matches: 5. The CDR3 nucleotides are TGTGCCAGCAGCTTATATTTAGCGGGGACCTACGAGCAGTACTTC. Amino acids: CASSLYLAGTYEQYF.

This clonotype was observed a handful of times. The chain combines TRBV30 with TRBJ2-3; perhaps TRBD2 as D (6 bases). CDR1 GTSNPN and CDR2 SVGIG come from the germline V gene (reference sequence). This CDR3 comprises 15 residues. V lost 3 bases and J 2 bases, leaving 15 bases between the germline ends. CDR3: CAWRGGRGYTDTQYF. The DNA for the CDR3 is TGTGCCTGGAGAGGTGGGCGGGGCTACACAGATACGCAGTATTTT.

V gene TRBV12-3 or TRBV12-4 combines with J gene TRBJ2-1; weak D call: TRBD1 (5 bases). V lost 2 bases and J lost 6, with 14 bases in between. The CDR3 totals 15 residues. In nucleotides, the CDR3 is TGTGCCAGCAGTTTAACGCAGGGCGGAATCAATGAGCAGTTCTTC. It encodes CASSLTQGGINEQFF.

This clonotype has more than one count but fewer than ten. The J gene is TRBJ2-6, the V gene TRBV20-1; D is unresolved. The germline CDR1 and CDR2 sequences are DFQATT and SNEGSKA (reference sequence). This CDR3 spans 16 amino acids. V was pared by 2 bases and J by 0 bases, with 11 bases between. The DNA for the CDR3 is TGCAGTGCTAGACCAGACCTAAGCTCTGGGGCCAACGTCCTGACTTTC. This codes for CSARPDLSSGANVLTF.

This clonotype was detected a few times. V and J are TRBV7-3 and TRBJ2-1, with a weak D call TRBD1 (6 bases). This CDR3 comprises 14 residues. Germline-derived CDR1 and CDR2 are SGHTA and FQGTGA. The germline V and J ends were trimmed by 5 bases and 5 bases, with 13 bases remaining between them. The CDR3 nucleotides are TGTGCCAGCAGCCTTACTAGGGACAACAATGAGCAGTTCTTC. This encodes CASSLTRDNNEQFF. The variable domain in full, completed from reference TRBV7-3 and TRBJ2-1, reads GAGVSQTPSNKVTEKGKYVELRCDPISGHTALYWYRQSLGQGPEFLIYFQGTGAADDSGLPNDRFFAVRPEGSVSTLKIQRTERGDSAVYLCASSLTRDNNEQFFGPGTRLTVL.